The 24 T cell receptor beta chains reported below all come from one sample, sequenced in a study of beta chain features in type 1 diabetes. Study outcomes and limitations: For Type 1 diabetes patients, all four CD4+ subsets carried TCRB CDR3s that were moderately but significantly shorter.

Reverse transcription of all isolated RNA meant that expressed TCRB transcripts were sequenced. Sequencing was performed with immunoSEQ multiplex PCR; in TCRdb, only in-frame clones are kept and a portion is missing. Among over 650,000 clones listed, about 14% were seen once. The antigens these receptors bind are not known. Sample: naive CD4+ T cells from blood. The receptors come from a man aged 18 to 29 with type 1 diabetes.

This clone was observed a handful of times. The gene calls are TRBV6-6 and TRBJ2-7; D assignment may be TRBD1 or TRBD2 (5 bases each). V was pared by 8 bases and J by 1 base, with 9 bases between. CDR1 and CDR2 from the germline V gene are MNHNY and SVGAGI (reference sequence). The CDR3 sequence is 12 residues long. The CDR3 spells CASRGESYEQYF. DNA for the CDR3: TGTGCCAGCCGGGGCGAATCCTACGAGCAGTACTTC.

The genes are TRBV25-1 and TRBJ2-7, with D possibly matching TRBD1 (5 bases). The CDR3 spans 13 residues. Trimming pared 3 bases from V and 5 bases from J, leaving 11 bases between. Looked up from germline, CDR1 is MGHDK and CDR2 is SYGVNS. The CDR3 protein is CASSDRVLDEQYF. CDR3 nucleotides: TGTGCCAGCAGTGACAGGGTGTTGGACGAGCAGTACTTC.

In its sample, this clone was seen a few times. The rearrangement uses TRBV7-3 and TRBJ1-1, with D tentatively TRBD1 (5 bases). The CDR3 length is 11 residues. Germline V gene lookup returns CDR1 SGHTA and CDR2 FQGTGA. Trimming stripped 5 bases from V and 8 bases from J, with 9 bases between. CDR3 nucleotide sequence: TGTGCCAGCAGCGACAGTGTGGAAGCTTTCTTT. Translating gives CASSDSVEAFF.

This chain links TRBV10-3 with TRBJ1-1; D is unclear. CDR3 length: 12 amino acids. V was trimmed by 3 bases and J by 7 bases, leaving 9 bases between them. Germline assignment: CDR1 ENHRY and CDR2 SYGVKD. CDR3 sequence: CAISERTDEAFF. In DNA form, the CDR3 reads TGTGCCATCAGTGAACGGACGGATGAAGCTTTCTTT.

In its sample, this clone was seen a few times. The chain has TRBV4-2 and TRBJ2-3; no definite D call. The V and J ends lost 2 bases and 0 bases respectively, with 12 bases between them. Germline values: CDR1 LGHNA, CDR2 YNFKEQ. CDR3 length: 16 amino acids. CDR3 residues: CASSQTIDTSTDTQYF. DNA for the CDR3: TGTGCCAGCAGCCAAACTATCGATACTAGCACAGATACGCAGTATTTT.

The rearrangement links TRBV28 to TRBJ2-7, with D uncertain. V was pared by 3 bases and J by 4 bases, with 22 bases between. The CDR3 loop spans 17 amino acids. CDR1 is MDHEN and CDR2 is SYDVKM in the germline V gene. The CDR3 region is CASSLWQQVNSPYEQYF. DNA for the CDR3: TGTGCCAGCAGTTTGTGGCAGCAAGTCAACTCCCCTTACGAGCAGTACTTC.

The table lists this clone with a few counts. V gene TRBV5-1 combines with J gene TRBJ2-7; 9 bases match TRBD1. Germline lookup yields CDR1 SGHRS and CDR2 YFSETQ. CDR3 size: 14 residues. Trimming cost V 3 bases and J 4 bases; bases outside gene matches: 5. Here the CDR3 reads CASSYSTGGYEQYF. CDR3 sequence (DNA): TGCGCCAGCAGCTATTCGACAGGGGGTTACGAGCAGTACTTC.

The rearrangement links TRBV5-4 to TRBJ2-3; 8 bases map to TRBD2. Losses at the gene ends were 0 bases for V and 0 bases for J; bases not matched to a gene: 12. This CDR3 has 19 amino acids. Germline V gives CDR1 SGHNT, CDR2 YYREEE (reference sequence). The CDR3 sequence is CASSLDRLAGSASTDTQYF. The CDR3 bases are TGTGCCAGCAGCTTGGACCGGCTAGCGGGCTCCGCTAGCACAGATACGCAGTATTTT. The whole variable domain, filled in from reference TRBV5-4 and TRBJ2-3, reads ETGVTQSPTHLIKTRGQQVTLRCSSQSGHNTVSWYQQALGQGPQFIFQYYREEENGRGNFPPRFSGLQFPNYSSELNVNALELDDSALYLCASSLDRLAGSASTDTQYFGPGTRLTVL.

The chain couples TRBV5-1 to TRBJ2-1; 7 positions match TRBD1. The CDR3 is 14 amino acids. Per the germline V gene, CDR1 is SGHRS and CDR2 is YFSETQ. Trimming cost V 2 bases and J 5 bases; bases outside gene matches: 4. The CDR3 sequence: CASSFGQENNEQFF. DNA of the CDR3: TGCGCCAGCAGCTTCGGACAGGAAAACAATGAGCAGTTCTTC.

Regarding this clone: The same CDR3 also results from other DNA sequences found in this sample. J is TRBJ1-1 and V is TRBV18, with a weak D call TRBD1 (5 bases). The CDR3 covers 13 residues. V dropped 3 bases and J dropped 2 bases, with 7 bases sitting between them. CDR1 and CDR2 (germline): KGHSH, LQKENI. The CDR3 reads CASSPGANTEAFF. DNA for the CDR3: TGTGCCAGCTCACCCGGGGCCAACACTGAAGCTTTCTTT.

In this sample, this clone turned up a few times. This CDR3 is also generated by other DNA sequences in the sample. V and J are TRBV15 and TRBJ2-1; 9 bases fit TRBD1. This CDR3 has 15 amino acids. Trimming at V came to 3 bases and at J to 2 bases, leaving 2 bases not matched to a gene. In germline, CDR1 is LNHNV, CDR2 YYDKDF (reference sequence). The CDR3 loop reads CATSRDRGTYNEQFF. The CDR3 DNA follows: TGTGCCACCAGCAGGGACAGGGGCACCTACAATGAGCAGTTCTTC.

This clone was detected only a few times. V usage is TRBV9 and J usage is TRBJ1-2, with D maybe TRBD1 (5 bases). The CDR3 has 13 residues. Trimming removed 1 base from V and 7 bases from J, with 11 bases in between. Germline V lookup: CDR1 SGDLS, CDR2 YYNGEE. DNA of the CDR3: TGTGCCAGCAGCGTACGCAGGGCGGGTGGCTACACCTTC. Protein: CASSVRRAGGYTF.

This clone was counted a few times. This rearrangement joins TRBV5-1 to TRBJ2-5; possibly TRBD2 for D (6 bases). Germline V CDR1 and CDR2: SGHRS, YFSETQ. This CDR3 spans 14 amino acids. Trimming shortened V by 6 bases and J by 0 bases, and 12 bases separated the two germline ends. The DNA of the CDR3 is TGCGCCAGCAAAGGCAGCGGGTACCAAGAGACCCAGTACTTC. Its translation is CASKGSGYQETQYF.

This clone was recorded a few times. The chain recombines TRBV7-2 with TRBJ2-1; no clear D gene. Trimming cost V 1 base and J 7 bases, with 11 bases left between them. The CDR3 consists of 14 residues. Germline CDR1 reads SGHTA; CDR2 reads FQGNSA. The CDR3 DNA follows: TGTGCCAGCAGCTTAGTGGGCCGAGAGAATGAGCAGTTCTTC. This codes for CASSLVGRENEQFF.

V and J are TRBV29-1 and TRBJ2-3; D possibly corresponds to TRBD2 (7 bases). The CDR3 length is 14 residues. V shed 5 bases and J shed 2 bases, with 14 bases lying between them. Germline V gene sequence: CDR1 SQVTM, CDR2 ANQGSEA. CDR3 nucleotide sequence: TGCAGCGTTTCAGGGGACTACTCCACAGATACGCAGTATTTT. This encodes CSVSGDYSTDTQYF.

The V and J genes are TRBV6-5 and TRBJ2-1, with 7 positions matching TRBD2. Germline V gene lookup returns CDR1 MNHEY and CDR2 SVGAGI. This CDR3 is built from 15 residues. V shed 2 bases and J 6 bases; nucleotides not matched to a gene: 7. CDR3 coding DNA: TGTGCCAGCAGTTACCGGGTAGCGGGTCTCAATGAGCAGTTCTTC. This codes for CASSYRVAGLNEQFF.

This clone has only a few counts. Other DNA sequences from this sample encode an identical CDR3 as well. This sequence joins TRBV30 and TRBJ2-3; D unresolved. Trimming pared 2 bases from V and 0 bases from J, leaving 3 bases between. The CDR3 totals 12 residues. CDR1 and CDR2 (germline): GTSNPN, SVGIG (reference sequence). CDR3 DNA: TGTGCCTGGAGTTTAAGCACAGATACGCAGTATTTT. It encodes CAWSLSTDTQYF.

The rearrangement links TRBV7-3 to TRBJ2-1; tentative D call: TRBD1 (5 bases). Germline V CDR1 and CDR2: SGHTA, FQGTGA. The CDR3 totals 15 residues. V lost 8 bases and J lost 0, with 14 bases in between. CDR3 sequence reads: CASGKGPRSYNEQFF. The CDR3 bases are TGTGCCAGCGGCAAGGGGCCCCGCTCCTACAATGAGCAGTTCTTC.

This chain links TRBV25-1 with TRBJ2-2; perhaps TRBD1 as D (5 bases). This CDR3 has 16 residues. CDR1 and CDR2 (germline): MGHDK, SYGVNS. V was cut by 7 bases and J by 0 bases, with 15 bases left in between. The chain's CDR3 is CASTPRRGTNTGELFF. The CDR3 DNA reads as TGTGCCAGCACCCCCAGAAGGGGTACGAACACCGGGGAGCTGTTTTTT. The variable domain in full, with the rest retrieved from reference TRBV25-1 and TRBJ2-2, is EADIYQTPRYLVIGTGKKITLECSQTMGHDKMYWYQQDPGMELHLIHYSYGVNSTEKGDLSSESTVSRIRTEHFPLTLESARPSHTSQYLCASTPRRGTNTGELFFGEGSRLTVL.

There are a few counts of this clone. The chain combines TRBV4-3 with TRBJ1-2, with D maybe TRBD1 (5 bases). The CDR3 consists of 13 residues. The V end lost 1 base, the J end lost 7 bases, and 10 bases lay between the germline ends. The germline V gene has CDR1 LGHNA and CDR2 YSLEER. The CDR3 loop is CASSQARGSGYTF. CDR3 nucleotide sequence: TGCGCCAGCAGCCAAGCGAGGGGCAGTGGCTACACCTTC.

This clone was counted a few times. The V gene is TRBV28, the J gene TRBJ1-1; D is unclear. The V gene's germline CDR1 is MDHEN and CDR2 SYDVKM. The CDR3 covers 14 residues. Trimming removed 5 bases at V and 0 bases at J, with 10 bases between. CDR3 region: CASSTGGLNTEAFF. The CDR3 DNA follows: TGTGCCAGCAGTACGGGCGGATTGAACACTGAAGCTTTCTTT.

This clone was counted a few times. V gene TRBV29-1 combines with J gene TRBJ2-7; D remains ambiguous. V was cut by 5 bases and J by 1 base, with 6 bases left in between. The CDR3 consists of 11 residues. CDR1 and CDR2 (germline): SQVTM, ANQGSEA. The DNA of the CDR3 is TGCAGCGTTCAGACATCCTACGAGCAGTACTTC. This sequence encodes CSVQTSYEQYF.

The V call is TRBV7-2, the J call TRBJ1-4, with D unresolved. The CDR3 is made up of 16 amino acids. Trimming removed 5 bases from V and 8 bases from J, with 21 bases in between. The germline CDR1 and CDR2 sequences are SGHTA and FQGNSA. The CDR3 sequence is CASSPRPRQGSEKLFF. CDR3 sequence (DNA): TGTGCCAGCAGCCCTCGTCCAAGACAAGGCTCGGAAAAACTGTTTTTT. Combining the CDR3 with reference TRBV7-2 and TRBJ1-4 gives the whole variable domain GAGVSQSPSNKVTEKGKDVELRCDPISGHTALYWYRQSLGQGLEFLIYFQGNSAPDKSGLPSDRFSAERTGGSVSTLTIQRTQQEDSAVYLCASSPRPRQGSEKLFFGSGTQLSVL.

The chain carries TRBV11-2 and TRBJ2-2; D remains ambiguous. Germline assignment: CDR1 SGHAT and CDR2 FQNNGV. Trimming stripped 4 bases from V and 4 bases from J, with 7 bases between. The CDR3 is 13 amino acids. The DNA for the CDR3 is TGTGCCAGCAGCTGGACGTTCACCGGGGAGCTGTTTTTT. Translating gives CASSWTFTGELFF.